The 11 T cell receptor beta chains listed next were all sequenced from one sample in a study of blood T cell repertoires in COVID-19. Here immunoSEQ multiplex PCR was the method, and the copy in TCRdb shows in-frame clones only, minus some. The table records 400,000 or so clones, around 86% of them present only once. Sequenced: peripheral blood. These TCRs come from a human donor in a cohort sampled during active COVID-19.

The J gene is TRBJ2-1, the V gene TRBV6-5; possibly TRBD2 for D (6 bases). V lost 5 bases, J lost 8 bases, and 16 bases lay in between. The CDR3 runs 14 residues. The germline V gene encodes CDR1 MNHEY and CDR2 SVGAGI. This chain's CDR3 is CASSREILAYEQFF. CDR3 in DNA: TGTGCCAGCAGTCGCGAAATCCTAGCGTATGAGCAGTTCTTC.

The CDR3 region is CATSREGGTTDTQYF. DNA for the CDR3: TGTGCCACCAGCAGAGAAGGGGGAACCACAGATACGCAGTATTTT. The chain links TRBV15 to TRBJ2-3; D may be TRBD1 (6 bases). Germline V CDR1 and CDR2: LNHNV, YYDKDF (reference sequence). CDR3 length: 15 amino acids. Deletions cut 0 bases from V and 2 bases from J, with 9 bases between. The full variable domain, in which reference TRBV15 and TRBJ2-3 provide the parts outside the CDR3, is DAMVIQNPRYQVTQFGKPVTLSCSQTLNHNVMYWYQQKSSQAPKLLFHYYDKDFNNEADTPDNFQSRRPNTSFCFLDIRSPGLGDTAMYLCATSREGGTTDTQYFGPGTRLTVL.

The rearrangement uses TRBV19 and TRBJ2-1; 14 bases line up with TRBD2. CDR3 length: 16 amino acids. The V segment lost 3 bases and the J segment 7 bases; nucleotides outside the gene matches: 5. Germline V gene sequence: CDR1 LNHDA, CDR2 SQIVND (reference sequence). CDR3 DNA sequence: TGTGCCAGTAGTATTCAGACTAGCGGGGGGGGGAATGAGCAGTTCTTC. Its translation is CASSIQTSGGGNEQFF.

This chain links TRBV30 with TRBJ1-2; D ambiguous. The CDR3 has 14 amino acids. Trimming took off 0 bases at V and 3 bases at J, with 11 bases between the two ends. Looked up from germline, CDR1 is GTSNPN and CDR2 is SVGIG (reference sequence). The DNA for the CDR3 is TGTGCCTGGAGTGTACGGGGAGTCGACTATGGCTACACCTTC. It is translated as CAWSVRGVDYGYTF.

This clone was picked up one time. The genes are TRBV28 and TRBJ2-5; 9 bases are a match to TRBD2. Trimming took 1 base from V and 2 from J; bases not matched to a gene: 5. This CDR3 is 16 amino acids long. Germline V CDR1 and CDR2: MDHEN, SYDVKM. This CDR3 is CASSLSPGLAQETQYF. DNA of the CDR3: TGTGCCAGCAGTTTATCGCCGGGACTAGCTCAAGAGACCCAGTACTTC.

The chain employs TRBV28 and TRBJ1-1; the match to TRBD1 covers 7 bases. Trimming removed 5 bases from V and 3 bases from J; junction bases left unmatched: 6. The CDR3 has 14 amino acids. Germline V gives CDR1 MDHEN, CDR2 SYDVKM. CDR3 nucleotides: TGTGCCAGCAGTCCACAGCAGGGGGACACTGAAGCTTTCTTT. Translated, it gives CASSPQQGDTEAFF.

The chain carries TRBV19 and TRBJ2-2; possibly TRBD1 for D (5 bases). Trimming stripped 3 bases from V and 6 bases from J, with 11 bases between. The CDR3 loop spans 14 amino acids. In germline, CDR1 is LNHDA, CDR2 SQIVND (reference sequence). CDR3 nucleotide sequence: TGTGCCAGTAGTATTGGCAGGGCCCCCGGGGAGCTGTTTTTT. It translates to CASSIGRAPGELFF.

This chain connects TRBV4-1 to TRBJ2-3; the match to TRBD2 covers 12 bases. V lost 0 bases to trimming and J lost 1 base; unmatched junction nucleotides: 2. Germline lookup yields CDR1 MGHRA and CDR2 YSYEKL. The CDR3 is made up of 17 amino acids. CDR3 protein: CASSQEGLAGRTDTQYF. The DNA of the CDR3 is TGCGCCAGCAGCCAAGAGGGACTAGCGGGTCGCACAGATACGCAGTATTTT.

This clone turned up a few times. Mismatch with germline at one junction end may stem from a read error. The CDR3 loop is CASSLERGETQYF. The CDR3 DNA reads as TGTGCTAGCAGCTTAGAAAGGGGAGAGACCCAGTACTTC. The J gene is TRBJ2-5, the V gene TRBV7-7, with D possibly TRBD1 on 5 matching bases. From germline, CDR1 is SSHAT and CDR2 FNYEAQ (reference sequence). There are 13 residues in the CDR3.

The CDR3 loop is CATSDPGLDNQPQHF. CDR3 in DNA: TGTGCCACCAGTGACCCAGGGCTCGACAATCAGCCCCAGCATTTT. This rearrangement joins TRBV24-1 to TRBJ1-5, with a tentative D call TRBD1 (5 bases). Trimming cost V 4 bases and J 3 bases, with 12 bases left between them. The CDR3 has 15 residues. Per germline, CDR1 KGHDR and CDR2 SFDVKD.

This chain connects TRBV11-3 to TRBJ2-2, with D perhaps TRBD1 (6 bases). V shed 1 base and J shed 7 bases, with 10 bases lying between them. This CDR3 region has 14 residues. Germline lookup yields CDR1 SGHNT and CDR2 YENEEA. CDR3 DNA sequence: TGTGCCAGCAGCTTAGCACAGGGCATCGGGGAGCTGTTTTTT. This sequence encodes CASSLAQGIGELFF.